This entry lists 18 T cell receptor beta chains sequenced from one sample in a study of OX40 agonist ivuxolimab in advanced cancers. Data came from immunoSEQ multiplex PCR; TCRdb stores just in-frame clones and leaves some out. The data show approximately 66,000 clones, just over 85% seen once. Material: CD4+ or CD8+ T cells sorted from blood, obtained in a trial of the OX40 agonist ivuxolimab. The origin of the receptors is an adult with an advanced solid tumor such as melanoma, head and neck, liver or kidney cancer.

The chain joins TRBV10-2 to TRBJ2-7, with 9 bases identical to TRBD2. Germline V CDR1 and CDR2: WSHSY, SAAADI. The CDR3 consists of 18 residues. Unmatched junction bases numbered 13, after V lost 0 bases and J lost 4 bases. CDR3 nucleotides: TGCGCCAGCAGTGAGTCGAAGGTGGTAGCGGGAGCCCAGTACGAGCAGTACTTC. Its translation is CASSESKVVAGAQYEQYF.

This chain connects TRBV5-1 to TRBJ2-5; D is ambiguous. This CDR3 is 13 amino acids long. V shed 2 bases and J shed 5 bases, with 10 bases lying between them. Germline loops: CDR1 SGHRS, CDR2 YFSETQ. CDR3 bases: TGCGCCAGCAGCTTTGGGATGGAGGAGACCCAGTACTTC. It encodes CASSFGMEETQYF. Drawing the rest from reference TRBV5-1 and TRBJ2-5, the complete variable domain is KAGVTQTPRYLIKTRGQQVTLSCSPISGHRSVSWYQQTPGQGLQFLFEYFSETQRNKGNFPGRFSGRQFSNSRSEMNVSTLELGDSALYLCASSFGMEETQYFGPGTRLLVL.

This chain joins TRBV5-1 and TRBJ2-3, with D tentatively TRBD1 or TRBD2 (6 bases each). CDR3 size: 15 residues. Trimming took off 7 bases at V and 2 bases at J, with 17 bases between the two ends. Germline CDR1 SGHRS, CDR2 YFSETQ. The DNA of the CDR3 is TGCGCCAGCCGCCCGGGGGCCGCCGCCACAGATACGCAGTATTTT. Its translation: CASRPGAAATDTQYF.

The chain carries TRBV6-5 and TRBJ1-1; no reliable D call. In germline, CDR1 is MNHEY, CDR2 SVGAGI. Trimming took 2 bases from V and 4 from J, leaving 17 bases between them. The CDR3 has 16 residues. This chain's CDR3 is CASSYLAGGGSTEAFF. CDR3 nucleotides: TGTGCCAGCAGTTACCTCGCCGGCGGAGGGAGCACTGAAGCTTTCTTT.

The V and J genes are TRBV12-5 and TRBJ1-2, with D perhaps TRBD1 (5 bases). The V end was cut by 2 bases, the J end by 0 bases, with 13 bases between. The V gene's germline CDR1 is LGHNT and CDR2 FRNRAP. The CDR3 covers 16 residues. The CDR3 region is CASGLIRGQSNYGYTF. In DNA form, the CDR3 reads TGTGCTAGTGGTTTGATCCGGGGCCAATCTAACTATGGCTACACCTTC.

The chain has TRBV7-8 and TRBJ1-1, with D possibly matching TRBD1 (6 bases). CDR1 SGHVS and CDR2 FQNEAQ come from the germline V gene. V was clipped by 6 bases and J by 1 base, with 12 bases between them. The CDR3 loop spans 14 amino acids. CDR3 DNA: TGTGCCAGCAGGGTACAGGGTGGGAACACTGAAGCTTTCTTT. Translating gives CASRVQGGNTEAFF.

The chain joins TRBV7-2 to TRBJ1-2, with TRBD1 matching 7 bases. This CDR3 comprises 15 residues. CDR1 and CDR2 from the germline V gene are SGHTA and FQGNSA. V shed 1 base and J 1 base; nucleotides not matched to a gene: 3. The CDR3 DNA reads as TGTGCCAGCAGCTTAGGGCAGGGGGTTAACTATGGCTACACCTTC. This codes for CASSLGQGVNYGYTF.

This chain links TRBV5-1 with TRBJ1-4; no definite D call. Germline V gives CDR1 SGHRS, CDR2 YFSETQ. CDR3 length: 15 residues. Trimming shortened V by 4 bases and J by 11 bases, and 21 bases separated the two germline ends. CDR3 region: CASSPVGFFGEKLFF. Here the CDR3 DNA reads TGCGCCAGCAGCCCGGTGGGGTTTTTTGGGGAGAAACTGTTTTTT.

The gene calls are TRBV5-1 and TRBJ2-1, with no clear D. Germline CDR1 SGHRS, CDR2 YFSETQ. The CDR3 contains 15 residues. V dropped 4 bases and J dropped 4 bases, with 15 bases sitting between them. The CDR3 loop is CASSPAGQRYNEQFF. The CDR3 region has the DNA TGCGCCAGCAGCCCCGCCGGGCAGAGGTACAATGAGCAGTTCTTC.

The chain links TRBV25-1 to TRBJ1-4; no clear D. V was shortened by 4 bases and J by 10 bases, with 10 bases between the two germline ends. In germline, CDR1 is MGHDK, CDR2 SYGVNS. The CDR3 is 12 amino acids. This chain's CDR3 is CASSGQRGKLFF. The CDR3 DNA sequence: TGTGCCAGCAGTGGTCAGCGCGGAAAACTGTTTTTT.

The chain combines TRBV6-6 with TRBJ1-3; a weak D match, TRBD1 (6 bases). Germline CDR1 is MNHNY and CDR2 is SVGAGI (reference sequence). Trimming removed 6 bases from V and 4 bases from J, with 10 bases in between. This CDR3 has 13 amino acids. DNA of the CDR3: TGTGCCAGCAGACAGGGAATGGGAAACACCATATATTTT. Translated, it gives CASRQGMGNTIYF.

The chain employs TRBV30 and TRBJ2-3, with TRBD1 matching over 7 bases. Per the germline V gene, CDR1 is GTSNPN and CDR2 is SVGIG (reference sequence). V shed 4 bases and J 6 bases; nucleotides not matched to a gene: 1. CDR3 length: 11 residues. This chain's CDR3 is CAWTTGDTQYF. The CDR3 DNA follows: TGTGCCTGGACGACAGGGGATACGCAGTATTTT.

The chain has TRBV18 and TRBJ1-1; D is unclear. Germline assignment: CDR1 KGHSH and CDR2 LQKENI. This CDR3 comprises 14 residues. V was shortened by 3 bases and J by 6 bases, with 14 bases between the two germline ends. CDR3 bases: TGTGCCAGCTCACCGATCGAAGGAGGCTCTGAAGCTTTCTTT. Protein product: CASSPIEGGSEAFF.

The chain uses TRBV19 and TRBJ2-2; 7 bases match TRBD2. CDR3 length: 13 amino acids. V trimming: 8 bases; J trimming: 4 bases; junction bases outside the gene matches: 4. Per the germline V gene, CDR1 is LNHDA and CDR2 is SQIVND (reference sequence). The CDR3 DNA sequence: TGTGCCAGTCGGGGGGAGGGCACCGGGGAGCTGTTTTTT. It yields the protein CASRGEGTGELFF.

This sequence joins TRBV6-6 and TRBJ2-3, with 9 bases fitting TRBD2. The germline V gene encodes CDR1 MNHNY and CDR2 SVGAGI (reference sequence). The CDR3 is made up of 15 amino acids. V lost 11 bases and J lost 2; bases outside the gene matches: 11. This chain's CDR3 is CAARPLAGFTDTQYF. The CDR3 nucleotides are TGTGCCGCCCGGCCCCTAGCGGGGTTCACAGATACGCAGTATTTT.

This chain connects TRBV11-3 to TRBJ2-2, with 8 nucleotides matching TRBD1. This CDR3 is 15 amino acids long. In germline, CDR1 is SGHNT, CDR2 YENEEA. V lost 5 bases and J lost 4; bases outside the gene matches: 6. The CDR3 here is CASSPRTGSTGELFF. CDR3 bases: TGTGCCAGCAGCCCTAGGACAGGGAGCACCGGGGAGCTGTTTTTT.

This clone appeared once. The chain links TRBV29-1 to TRBJ2-7, with 10 bases fitting TRBD1. Trimming at V came to 4 bases and at J to 2 bases, leaving 17 bases not matched to a gene. There are 18 residues in the CDR3. Germline V lookup: CDR1 SQVTM, CDR2 ANQGSEA. CDR3 amino acids: CSVASPTDRGTFPYEQYF. The DNA of the CDR3 is TGCAGCGTTGCTTCCCCCACGGACAGGGGGACTTTCCCCTACGAGCAGTACTTC.

The chain has TRBV10-3 and TRBJ2-1; 9 positions match TRBD1. There are 16 residues in the CDR3. From germline, CDR1 is ENHRY and CDR2 SYGVKD. The V segment lost 6 bases and the J segment 5 bases; nucleotides outside the gene matches: 11. CDR3 sequence: CAIRSAGGDRDNEQFF. CDR3 DNA: TGTGCCATCAGGAGTGCAGGCGGGGACAGGGACAATGAGCAGTTCTTC.